What follows are 4 T cell receptor beta chains derived from one specimen sequenced in a study of T cell responses to AZD1222 COVID-19 vaccine (dated by TCRdb to the early 2020s). This specimen's time point label, interpreted: about 28 days (+/-7) after the second vaccine dose. Libraries came from the immunoSEQ multiplex PCR assay. This is the immuneACCESS table as TCRdb keeps it, with only in-frame sequences that have V and J called. A part of the clones is gone; compared with another copy, unresolved V genes explain less than half, and the rest is unexplained. The sample table shows 100,000 to 150,000 clones, and roughly 93% are seen once. In total, the top ten clones hold approximately 0.98% of the sample. Sequencing used peripheral blood, obtained 28 days after the second AZD1222 dose. These receptors originate from an adult who received the AZD1222 COVID-19 vaccine.

The chain recombines TRBV30 with TRBJ2-7; D gene uncertain. The CDR3 is made up of 11 amino acids. Between the trimmed V and J ends, which lost 0 bases and 7 bases, there was a span of 7 bases. Germline V gene data show CDR1 as GTSNPN and CDR2 as SVGIG (reference sequence). The CDR3 DNA reads as TGTGCCTGGAGTGTTTTGAGGGAGCAGTACTTC. It is translated as CAWSVLREQYF.

V and J are TRBV6-2 or TRBV6-3 and TRBJ1-4, with a tentative D call TRBD1 (5 bases). The CDR3 covers 15 residues. CDR1 and CDR2 from the germline V gene are MNHEY and SVGEGT. V was cut by 0 bases and J by 8 bases, with 13 bases left in between. The CDR3 sequence is CASSYSSQGHEKLFF. CDR3 DNA: TGTGCCAGCAGTTACTCGAGTCAGGGTCACGAAAAACTGTTTTTT.

The chain's CDR3 is CAWFPGAGVGEQFF. In nucleotides, the CDR3 is TGTGCCTGGTTTCCTGGGGCGGGAGTAGGTGAGCAGTTCTTC. The rearrangement uses TRBV30 and TRBJ2-1; 7 nucleotides align to TRBD2. With 5 bases clipped from V and 9 bases from J, the junction kept 13 bases outside the gene matches. The CDR3 has 14 residues. Per the germline V gene, CDR1 is GTSNPN and CDR2 is SVGIG (reference sequence).

This chain joins TRBV14 and TRBJ2-5; TRBD2 is a possible D gene (6 bases). V was pared by 0 bases and J by 0 bases, with 14 bases between. CDR3 length: 17 amino acids. The germline V gene has CDR1 SGHDN and CDR2 FVKESK. The CDR3 coding sequence is TGTGCCAGCAGCCAAGAGGAGCCGGGAGTCGACCAAGAGACCCAGTACTTC. It translates to CASSQEEPGVDQETQYF. The variable domain in full, completed from reference TRBV14 and TRBJ2-5, reads EAGVTQFPSHSVIEKGQTVTLRCDPISGHDNLYWYRRVMGKEIKFLLHFVKESKQDESGMPNNRFLAERTGGTYSTLKVQPAELEDSGVYFCASSQEEPGVDQETQYFGPGTRLLVL.